Sequencing of this T cell receptor beta chain was carried out in a study of blood T cell repertoires in COVID-19. The assay was immunoSEQ multiplex PCR, and TCRdb's table has in-frame clones only and misses some. The sample holds more than 75,000 clones, around nine tenths seen once. Per the germline V gene, CDR1 is LGHNA and CDR2 is YSLEER. The CDR3 spans 15 residues. V shed 3 bases, J shed 5 bases, and the junction held 7 bases outside the gene matches. The V gene is TRBV4-3, the J gene TRBJ2-3, with 8 bases aligning to TRBD2. The sequenced material came from peripheral blood. The source of this sequence is a woman over 75 with acute or convalescent COVID-19. CDR3 in DNA: TGCGCCAGCAGCCAGGAGCGGGGGCCGGGAGATACGCAGTATTTT. It codes for CASSQERGPGDTQYF.